This T cell receptor (beta chain) appears in the sequencing data of a study of blood T cell repertoires in COVID-19. For the study at large: Sample material is recorded as cDNA or gDNA derived from T cells, B-cell-depleted T cells, or PBMCs.

This clone was recorded once. The CDR3 contains 16 residues. Germline V gene data show CDR1 as SNHLY and CDR2 as FYNNEI. Trimming shortened V by 0 bases and J by 4 bases, and 15 bases separated the two germline ends. In the original processing: Reference gene primer amplification in the assay estimated nucleated cell counts. Repertoires were generated with immunoSEQ multiplex PCR, while TCRdb's copy carries only in-frame clones and drops some. Clone size and the V and J calls come from that table; the DNA yielded D and trimming. The sample shows 30,000 to 40,000 clones, 80% to 90% of them seen only once.

Sequenced material: peripheral blood. The source of this sequence is a human donor in a cohort sampled during active COVID-19. This chain uses TRBV2 with TRBJ1-1; D might be TRBD1 (6 bases). The CDR3 is CASSEAGAGVGTEAFF. The CDR3 DNA follows: TGTGCCAGCAGTGAAGCGGGGGCGGGAGTTGGCACTGAAGCTTTCTTT.